This entry describes one T cell receptor beta chain. TCRdb's copy holds only in-frame clones and misses some; the assay was immunoSEQ multiplex PCR. Of some 52,000 clones in the sample, 65% to 85% were seen once. The data derive from a study of memory CD4+ T cells and cytomegalovirus serostatus. This CDR3 has 16 amino acids. V was pared by 1 base and J by 4 bases, with 16 bases between. Looked up from germline, CDR1 is SGHTA and CDR2 is FQGNSA. The sort gate was single viable CD3+CD4+CD8-CD45RO+ cells for memory CD4+ T cells. Donors' CMV status reflects serum IgG against pp150, pp28, p38, p52. Input material: memory CD4+ T cells from blood. This TCR derives from an adult in good health and CMV-seropositive. The chain links TRBV7-2 to TRBJ2-5; D unresolved. CDR3 residues: CASSLVLGRVGETQYF. The CDR3, as DNA: TGTGCCAGCAGCTTAGTTTTGGGTCGCGTTGGAGAGACCCAGTACTTC.